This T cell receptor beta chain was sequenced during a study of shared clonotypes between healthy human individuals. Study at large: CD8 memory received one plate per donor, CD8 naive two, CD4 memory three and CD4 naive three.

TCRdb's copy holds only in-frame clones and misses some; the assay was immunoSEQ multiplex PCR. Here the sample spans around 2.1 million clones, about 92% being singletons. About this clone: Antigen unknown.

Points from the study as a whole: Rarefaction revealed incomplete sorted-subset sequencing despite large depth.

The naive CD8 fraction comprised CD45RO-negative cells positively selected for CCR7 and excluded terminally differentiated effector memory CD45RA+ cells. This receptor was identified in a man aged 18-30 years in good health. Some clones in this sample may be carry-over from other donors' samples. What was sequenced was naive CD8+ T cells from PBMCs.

The CDR3 sequence is CASSILGGANTEAFF. DNA for the CDR3: TGTGCCAGTAGTATTCTAGGGGGCGCGAACACTGAAGCTTTCTTT. This chain joins TRBV19 and TRBJ1-1; 7 bases line up with TRBD1. The CDR3 length is 15 residues. Germline-derived CDR1 and CDR2 are LNHDA and SQIVND (reference sequence). Trimming took 3 bases from V and 1 from J; bases not matched to a gene: 5. Using reference TRBV19 and TRBJ1-1 for the parts outside the CDR3, the full variable domain is DGGITQSPKYLFRKEGQNVTLSCEQNLNHDAMYWYRQDPGQGLRLIYYSQIVNDFQKGDIAEGYSVSREKKESFPLTVTSAQKNPTAFYLCASSILGGANTEAFFGQGTRLTVV.